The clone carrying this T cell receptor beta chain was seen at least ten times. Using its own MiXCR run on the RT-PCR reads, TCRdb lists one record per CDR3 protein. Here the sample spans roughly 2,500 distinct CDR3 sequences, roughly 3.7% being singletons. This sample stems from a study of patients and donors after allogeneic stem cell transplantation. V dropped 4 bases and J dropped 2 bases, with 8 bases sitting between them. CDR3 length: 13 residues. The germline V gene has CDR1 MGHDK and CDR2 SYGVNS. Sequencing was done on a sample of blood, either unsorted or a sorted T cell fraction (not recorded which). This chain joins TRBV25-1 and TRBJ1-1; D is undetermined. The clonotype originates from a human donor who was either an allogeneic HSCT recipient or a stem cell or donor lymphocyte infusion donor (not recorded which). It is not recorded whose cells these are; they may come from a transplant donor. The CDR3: CASSAVANTEAFF. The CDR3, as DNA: TGTGCCAGCAGTGCGGTAGCTAACACTGAAGCTTTCTTT.